Detailed here is one T cell receptor beta chain. The data were taken from a study of blood T cell repertoires in COVID-19. As for the study in general: Sites across the United States, Italy and Spain contributed samples from acute and convalescent COVID-19.

Sequencing was performed with immunoSEQ multiplex PCR; in TCRdb, only in-frame clones are kept and a portion is missing. The sample records some 50,000 clones, nearly 85% being singletons. This clonotype was sampled from a man aged 80 or over in a cohort sampled during active COVID-19. Sequencing used peripheral blood.

The chain's CDR3 is CASSLAPGQGYSPLHF. The CDR3 DNA is TGTGCCAGCAGCTTGGCCCCCGGTCAGGGGTATTCACCCCTCCACTTT. This sequence joins TRBV13 and TRBJ1-6; a weak D match, TRBD1 (6 bases). Germline CDR1 reads PRHDT; CDR2 reads FYEKMQ (reference sequence). The CDR3 length is 16 residues. V dropped 3 bases and J dropped 8 bases, with 17 bases sitting between them.